This note documents a single T cell receptor beta chain sequence. Its target is not known. CDR1 and CDR2 from the germline V gene are GTSNPN and SVGIG (reference sequence). V lost 4 bases to trimming and J lost 0 bases, with 12 bases between them. The CDR3 length is 14 residues. The sample belongs to a study of beta chain features in type 1 diabetes. In total, each donor contributed a single heparinised blood draw that averaged around 120 mL. What was sequenced were expressed TCRB transcripts, since all of the isolated RNA had been reverse transcribed. The table came from immunoSEQ multiplex PCR; TCRdb's copy has only in-frame clones and leaves some out. This sample yields about 150,000 clones, of which approximately 12% are seen a single time; 2% to 2.5% belongs to the top ten. Study-wide points: Sequencing of cDNA might inflate the share of cells that strongly express TCR.

The rearrangement uses TRBV30 and TRBJ1-2; perhaps TRBD1 as D (5 bases). Sequencing was performed on central memory CD4+ T cells from blood. The source of this sequence is a man aged 18 to 29 in good health. CDR3 region: CAWNQGGSNYGYTF. Here the CDR3 DNA reads TGTGCCTGGAACCAGGGTGGGTCTAACTATGGCTACACCTTC.